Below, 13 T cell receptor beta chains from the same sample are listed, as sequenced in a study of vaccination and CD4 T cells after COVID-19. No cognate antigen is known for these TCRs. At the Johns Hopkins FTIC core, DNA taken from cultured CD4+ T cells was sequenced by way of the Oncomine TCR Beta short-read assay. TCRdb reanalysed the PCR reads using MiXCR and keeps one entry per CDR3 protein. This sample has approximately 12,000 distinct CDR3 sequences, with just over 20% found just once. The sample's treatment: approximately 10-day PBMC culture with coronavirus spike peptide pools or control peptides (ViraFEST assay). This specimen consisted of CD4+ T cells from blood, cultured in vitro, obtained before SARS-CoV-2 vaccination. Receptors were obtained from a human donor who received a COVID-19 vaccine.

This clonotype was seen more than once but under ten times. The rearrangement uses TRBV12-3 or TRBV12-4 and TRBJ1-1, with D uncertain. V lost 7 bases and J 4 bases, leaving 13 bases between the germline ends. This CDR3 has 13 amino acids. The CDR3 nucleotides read TGTGCCAGCAATAAGGGAAGCAGCACTGAAGCTTTCTTT. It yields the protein CASNKGSSTEAFF.

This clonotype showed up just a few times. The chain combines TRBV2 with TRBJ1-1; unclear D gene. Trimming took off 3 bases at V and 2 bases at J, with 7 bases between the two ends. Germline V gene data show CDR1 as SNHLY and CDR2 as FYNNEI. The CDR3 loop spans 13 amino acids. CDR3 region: CASSEEVNTEAFF. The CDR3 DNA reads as TGTGCCAGCAGTGAGGAGGTTAACACTGAAGCTTTCTTT.

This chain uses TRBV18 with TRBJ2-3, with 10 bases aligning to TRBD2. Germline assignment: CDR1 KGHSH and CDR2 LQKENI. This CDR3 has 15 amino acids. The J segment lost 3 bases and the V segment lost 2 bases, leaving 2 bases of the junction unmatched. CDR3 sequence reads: CASSPGGLATDTQYF. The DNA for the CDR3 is TGTGCCAGCTCACCAGGGGGACTAGCGACAGATACGCAGTATTTT.

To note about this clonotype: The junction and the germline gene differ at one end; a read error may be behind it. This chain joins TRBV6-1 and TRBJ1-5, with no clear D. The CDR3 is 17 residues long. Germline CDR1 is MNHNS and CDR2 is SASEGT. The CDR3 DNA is TGTGCCAGCAGTACCCGGACGGTTACCCTAAGAGGTCAGCCCCGGCATTTT. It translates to CASSTRTVTLRGQPRHF.

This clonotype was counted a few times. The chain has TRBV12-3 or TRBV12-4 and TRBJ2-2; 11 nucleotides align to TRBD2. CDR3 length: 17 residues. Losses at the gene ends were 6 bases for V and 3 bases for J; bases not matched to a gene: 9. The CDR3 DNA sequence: TGTGCCAGCAGCAAAACTAGCGGGGGTCCCTACACCGGGGAGCTGTTTTTT. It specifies CASSKTSGGPYTGELFF.

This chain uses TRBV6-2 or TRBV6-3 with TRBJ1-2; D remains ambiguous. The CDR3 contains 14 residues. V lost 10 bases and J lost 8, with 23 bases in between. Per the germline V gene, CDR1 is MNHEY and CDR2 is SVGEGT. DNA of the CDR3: TGTGCCACCGTAGACGGGGATCGAGCGGTAGGCTACACCTTC. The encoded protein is CATVDGDRAVGYTF.

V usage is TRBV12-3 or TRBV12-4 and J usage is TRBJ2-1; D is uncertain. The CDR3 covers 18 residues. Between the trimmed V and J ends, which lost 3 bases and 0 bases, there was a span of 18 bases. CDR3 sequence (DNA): TGTGCCAGCAGTTTTGGTCATAGGAAGGGTAGCTCCTACAATGAGCAGTTCTTC. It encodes CASSFGHRKGSSYNEQFF.

CDR3 sequence: CAISSGQGGANYGYTF. DNA for the CDR3: TGTGCCATCAGCTCCGGACAGGGTGGTGCTAACTATGGCTACACCTTC. This rearrangement joins TRBV10-3 to TRBJ1-2, with TRBD1 matching over 8 bases. CDR3 length equals 16 residues. V lost 6 bases and J lost 0; bases outside the gene matches: 9. Germline V gene lookup returns CDR1 ENHRY and CDR2 SYGVKD.

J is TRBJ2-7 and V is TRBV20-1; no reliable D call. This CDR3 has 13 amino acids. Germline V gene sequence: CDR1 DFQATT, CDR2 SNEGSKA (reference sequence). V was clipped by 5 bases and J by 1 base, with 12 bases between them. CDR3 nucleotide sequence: TGCAGTGCTCCCTCTAGTGGGTCCTACGAGCAGTACTTC. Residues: CSAPSSGSYEQYF.

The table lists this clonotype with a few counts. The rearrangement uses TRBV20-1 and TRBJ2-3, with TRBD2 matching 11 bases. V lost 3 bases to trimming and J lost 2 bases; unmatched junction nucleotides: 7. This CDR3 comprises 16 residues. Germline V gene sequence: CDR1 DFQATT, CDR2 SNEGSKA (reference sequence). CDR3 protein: CSASYQLAGDTDTQYF. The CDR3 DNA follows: TGCAGTGCTAGCTACCAACTAGCGGGGGACACAGATACGCAGTATTTT.

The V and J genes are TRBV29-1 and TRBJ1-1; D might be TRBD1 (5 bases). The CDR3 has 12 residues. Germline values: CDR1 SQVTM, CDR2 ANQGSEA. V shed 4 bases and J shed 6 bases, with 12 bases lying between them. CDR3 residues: CSVGGSRAEAFF. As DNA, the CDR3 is TGCAGCGTTGGTGGGTCCAGGGCTGAAGCTTTCTTT. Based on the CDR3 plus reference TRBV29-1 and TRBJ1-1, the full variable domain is SAVISQKPSRDICQRGTSLTIQCQVDSQVTMMFWYRQQPGQSLTLIATANQGSEATYESGFVIDKFPISRPNLTFSTLTVSNMSPEDSSIYLCSVGGSRAEAFFGQGTRLTVV.

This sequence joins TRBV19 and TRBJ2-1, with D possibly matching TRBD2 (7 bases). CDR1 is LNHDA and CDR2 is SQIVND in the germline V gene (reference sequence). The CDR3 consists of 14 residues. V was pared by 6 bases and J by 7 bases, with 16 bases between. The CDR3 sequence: CASSTSGGWNEQFF. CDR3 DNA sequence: TGTGCCAGTAGCACGTCGGGGGGCTGGAATGAGCAGTTCTTC.

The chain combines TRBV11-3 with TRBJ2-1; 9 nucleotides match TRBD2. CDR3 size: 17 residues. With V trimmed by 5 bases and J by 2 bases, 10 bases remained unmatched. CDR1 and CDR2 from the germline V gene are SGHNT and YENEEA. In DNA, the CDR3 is TGTGCCAGCAGCGGGACTAGCTTTTTTAGCCCCTACAATGAGCAGTTCTTC. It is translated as CASSGTSFFSPYNEQFF.